This is a list of T cell receptor beta chains from one sample in a study of neurological immune-mediated disorders. MiXCR, applied by TCRdb to the 5' RACE reads, yields one record per CDR3 protein. The sample yields about 48,000 distinct CDR3 sequences, 10% seen once. What was sequenced was PBMCs. The receptors stem from a woman aged 40 to 50 with HTLV-1-associated myelopathy (HAM/TSP). Each CDR3 is given with its conserved first and last residue. D genes are given only for firm matches. Not all rows give a size; the values are once, few, many and, for expanded clones, a class.

clone size	V gene	D gene	CDR3 length	J gene	CDR3 DNA	CDR3 protein
many	TRBV5-5	TRBD1	15	TRBJ1-4	TGTGCCAGCAGCTTGCTCGGGACAGTTAATGAAAAACTGTTTTTT	CASSLLGTVNEKLFF
many	TRBV29-1	TRBD2	12	TRBJ2-7	TGCAGCGTCGGGACTAGCGGATACGAGCAGTACTTC	CSVGTSGYEQYF
many	TRBV7-3	NA	14	TRBJ2-2	TGTGCCAGCAGCTCCTCGAGTAACACCGGGGAGCTGTTTTTT	CASSSSSNTGELFF
few	TRBV2	TRBD2	14	TRBJ2-7	TGTGCCAGCAGGGGCCCGCGGGGGGGCCTCGAGCAGTACTTC	CASRGPRGGLEQYF
many	TRBV5-1	NA	14	TRBJ1-1	TGCGCCAGCAGCTTGGTGTCAGGAGACACTGAAGCTTTCTTT	CASSLVSGDTEAFF
NA	TRBV11-2	TRBD2	16	TRBJ2-1	TGTGCCAGCAGCTTACCCCTCGGTAGCGGGGGTAATGAGCAGTTCTTC	CASSLPLGSGGNEQFF
NA	TRBV3-1	TRBD1	17	TRBJ2-7	TGTGCCAGCAGCTATCCCCCCGGGACAGTGGCTTCCTACGAGCAGTACTTC	CASSYPPGTVASYEQYF
many	TRBV12-3/TRBV12-4	NA	15	TRBJ1-4	TGTGCCAGCAGTCCTCGGACAGATTCGGGTGAAAAACTGTTTTTT	CASSPRTDSGEKLFF
many	TRBV3-1	TRBD2	16	TRBJ2-7	TGTGCCAGCAGCCAAGAAGTATCGAGACTAGCGTACGAGCAGTACTTC	CASSQEVSRLAYEQYF
many	TRBV4-3	TRBD2	17	TRBJ2-7	TGCGCCAGCAGCCAAGACCCTAGCGGGGGGGCCTCCTACGAGCAGTACTTC	CASSQDPSGGASYEQYF
few	TRBV7-7	NA	13	TRBJ1-1	TGTGCCAGCAGCAAAGACGGGAACACTGAAGCTTTCTTT	CASSKDGNTEAFF
many	TRBV6-2/TRBV6-3	TRBD1	15	TRBJ2-2	TGTGCCACCCGAACAGGGGGCGCGAACACCGGGGAGCTGTTTTTT	CATRTGGANTGELFF
many	TRBV27	TRBD2	17	TRBJ2-3	TGTGCCAGCAGTTCCCTGACTAGCGGGGACCTCACAGATACGCAGTATTTT	CASSSLTSGDLTDTQYF
many	TRBV5-1	NA	13	TRBJ2-7	TGCGCCAGCAGCAACGACCTCTCCTACGAGCAGTACTTC	CASSNDLSYEQYF
many	TRBV7-6	TRBD2	17	TRBJ2-3	TGTGCCAGCAGCTCCACCGCCAATAGCGGGGGGGCAGATACGCAGTATTTT	CASSSTANSGGADTQYF
many	TRBV11-2	NA	17	TRBJ2-7	TGTGCCAGCAGCTTAGATCTTAGGACTGCAACACCTTACGAGCAGTACTTC	CASSLDLRTATPYEQYF
many	TRBV3-1	TRBD1	14	TRBJ1-2	TGTACCAGCAGCTCACAGGGGGCTTTTTCTGGCTACACCTTC	CTSSSQGAFSGYTF
many	TRBV20-1	TRBD2	15	TRBJ2-1	TGCAGTGCTCGCAAGGCGGGGGGCCCTAACAATGAGCAGTTCTTC	CSARKAGGPNNEQFF
many	TRBV7-2	NA	15	TRBJ1-2	TGTGCCAGCAGCTTAGACGGCCACAGGGTGGCTGGCTACACCTTC	CASSLDGHRVAGYTF
many	TRBV7-2	TRBD1	14	TRBJ1-5	TGTGCCAGCAGCGCAGGGGGATTTTATCAGCCCCAGCATTTT	CASSAGGFYQPQHF
many	TRBV4-1	TRBD2	16	TRBJ2-1	TGCGCCAGCAGCCAAGAGGGACTAGCGGGGGACAATGAGCAGTTCTTC	CASSQEGLAGDNEQFF
many	TRBV27	NA	10	TRBJ2-4	TGTGCCAGCACCTCGACCATATGGGACTTC	CASTSTIWDF
few	TRBV7-2	NA	14	TRBJ1-1	TGTGCCAGCAGCGGAGGACCTTGGGGCACTGAAGCTTTCTTT	CASSGGPWGTEAFF
many	TRBV12-3/TRBV12-4	TRBD1	17	TRBJ1-2	TGTGCCAGCAGTCCAAACTCCTACAGGGGGCCTGACTATGGCTACACCTTC	CASSPNSYRGPDYGYTF
NA	TRBV4-3	NA	14	TRBJ2-7	TGCGCCAGCAGCCAGGACACAAACTCCTACGAGCAGTACTTC	CASSQDTNSYEQYF
many	TRBV11-2	TRBD2	21	TRBJ2-3	TGTGCCAGCAGCTTAGCGGTCCTAGCGGGGGGGCCCGAGTTAATTACGGATACGCAGTATTTT	CASSLAVLAGGPELITDTQYF
NA	TRBV4-3	TRBD2	16	TRBJ2-7	TGCGCCAGCAGCCAAGTCTCGGCGGGGGGGCTTAATGAGAGGTACTTC	CASSQVSAGGLNERYF